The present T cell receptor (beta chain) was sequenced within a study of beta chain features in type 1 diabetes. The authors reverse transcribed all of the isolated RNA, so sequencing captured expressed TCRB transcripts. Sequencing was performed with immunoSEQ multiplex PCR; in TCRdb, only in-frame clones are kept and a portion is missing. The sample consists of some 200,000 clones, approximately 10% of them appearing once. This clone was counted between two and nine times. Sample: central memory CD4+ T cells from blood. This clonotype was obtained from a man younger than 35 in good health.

Here the CDR3 DNA reads TGTGCCAGCAGCTCCTCCTCGGGCCCCGAGCAGTACTTC. It yields the protein CASSSSSGPEQYF. This rearrangement joins TRBV7-9 to TRBJ2-7; no firm D call. Trimming pared 4 bases from V and 6 bases from J, leaving 13 bases between. The CDR3 has 13 amino acids. Germline CDR1 and CDR2: SEHNR and FQNEAQ (reference sequence).